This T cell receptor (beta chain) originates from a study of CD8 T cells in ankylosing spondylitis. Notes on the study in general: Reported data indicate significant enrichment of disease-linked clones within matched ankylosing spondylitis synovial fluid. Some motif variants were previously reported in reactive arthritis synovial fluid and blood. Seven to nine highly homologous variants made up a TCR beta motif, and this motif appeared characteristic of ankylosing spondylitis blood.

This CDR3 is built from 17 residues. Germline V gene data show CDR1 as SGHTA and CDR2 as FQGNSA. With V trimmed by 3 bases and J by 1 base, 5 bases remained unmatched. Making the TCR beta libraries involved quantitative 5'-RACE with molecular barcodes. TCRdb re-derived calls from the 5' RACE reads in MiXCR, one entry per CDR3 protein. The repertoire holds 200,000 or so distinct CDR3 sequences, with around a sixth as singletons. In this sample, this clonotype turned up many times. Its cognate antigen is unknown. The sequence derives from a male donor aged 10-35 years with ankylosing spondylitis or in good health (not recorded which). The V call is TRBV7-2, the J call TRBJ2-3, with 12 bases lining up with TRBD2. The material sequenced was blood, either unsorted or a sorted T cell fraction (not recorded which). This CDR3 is CASSFPSGRAGTDTQYF. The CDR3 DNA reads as TGTGCCAGCAGCTTTCCTAGCGGGAGGGCTGGCACAGATACGCAGTATTTT.